The sequence of this T cell receptor beta chain was determined in a study of T cell repertoires in cytomegalovirus infection. Study overall: It was recently identified HLA-C-restricted and well-studied HLA-B-restricted CMV epitopes that the study used.

This CDR3 contains 14 residues. Trimming took 7 bases from V and 3 from J, leaving 16 bases between them. CDR1 MDHEN and CDR2 SYDVKM come from the germline V gene. Via MiXCR, TCRdb re-called the reads, giving one row per CDR3 protein. This table has around 95,000 distinct CDR3 sequences, over 25% appearing once. Concerning this clonotype: The antigen is unknown.

This chain connects TRBV28 to TRBJ2-7; the D is unclear. This TCR derives from a human donor in good health (CMV status not recorded). Some clones in this sample may be carry-over from other donors' samples. The sample consisted of CD8+ T cells from cultured PBMCs, taken from culture after CMV antigen stimulation. The CDR3 loop is CASNPVGWNYEQYF. The CDR3 DNA sequence: TGTGCCAGCAACCCCGTGGGGTGGAACTACGAGCAGTACTTC.